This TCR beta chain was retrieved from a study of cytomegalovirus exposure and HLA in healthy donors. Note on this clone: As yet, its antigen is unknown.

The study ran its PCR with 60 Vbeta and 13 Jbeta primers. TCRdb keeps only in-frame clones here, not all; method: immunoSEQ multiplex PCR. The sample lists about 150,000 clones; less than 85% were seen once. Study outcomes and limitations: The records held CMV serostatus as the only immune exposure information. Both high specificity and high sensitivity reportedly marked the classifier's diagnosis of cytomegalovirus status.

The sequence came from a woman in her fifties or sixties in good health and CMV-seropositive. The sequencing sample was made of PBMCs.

The CDR3 nucleotides are TGTGCCAGCAGTTACTGGGTGACTAATAAGAGAAGGACCCAGTACTTC. Translation: CASSYWVTNKRRTQYF. This chain uses TRBV6-5 with TRBJ2-5; the D gene is possibly TRBD2 (5 bases). CDR1 and CDR2 (germline): MNHEY, SVGAGI. The CDR3 runs to 16 residues. Trimming removed 1 base from V and 7 bases from J, with 19 bases in between.